Listed below are T cell receptor beta chains from one sample, sequenced in a study of post-analysis software for immune sequencing data. In TCRdb, the PCR reads were re-called with MiXCR into one record per CDR3 protein. This sample yields about 200,000 distinct CDR3 sequences, of which approximately 28% are seen a single time; 3.4% belongs to the top ten. The specimen was blood. Receptors were obtained from a girl aged 2 to 17 with multiple sclerosis. The CDR3 runs from the conserved cysteine through the conserved F or W. The D gene is left open where the match is weak. Not every row has a clone size; where given, it reads once, few, many or a size class.

>many|TRBV12-3/TRBV12-4|TRBJ1-6|.
TGTGCCAGCAGAGCCCTGGATAATTCACCCCTCCACTTT
CASRALDNSPLHF
>many|TRBV29-1|TRBJ2-5|TRBD2
TGCAGCGGTGCAGGACTAGCGGGACTGGGAGAGACCCAGTACTTC
CSGAGLAGLGETQYF
>many|TRBV11-1|TRBJ2-5|.
TGTGCCAGCAGCTTCAGGGGGGCCTCTACCTTCCAAGAGACCCAGTACTTC
CASSFRGASTFQETQYF
>many|TRBV20-1|TRBJ2-5|.
TGCAGTGCTCCAGGGGCTAGCGGCCTCCATCTCGGGCAGTACTTC
CSAPGASGLHLGQYF
>many|TRBV29-1|TRBJ2-1|TRBD1
TGCAGCGCACATTCCGGGACAGGGGAGTTCTTC
CSAHSGTGEFF
>many|TRBV6-6|TRBJ1-2|.
TGTGCCAGCAGTTTGTACGGGAACTATGGCTACACCTTC
CASSLYGNYGYTF
>.|TRBV5-6|TRBJ2-1|TRBD2
TGTGCCAGCAGCTTGGGGGGAGGGGATCGAGGGTACAATGAGCAGTTCTTC
CASSLGGGDRGYNEQFF
>many|TRBV7-2|TRBJ2-7|TRBD2
TGTGCCAGCAGCTTTAGGGGTGAGGTTGGACTAGCGGAGTCCTACGAGCAGTACTTC
CASSFRGEVGLAESYEQYF
>.|TRBV19|TRBJ1-2|TRBD1
TGTGCCAGTAGTATCGGGAAACAGGGGATCTATGGCTACACCTTC
CASSIGKQGIYGYTF
>few|TRBV12-3/TRBV12-4|TRBJ2-7|.
TGTGCCAGCAGCCCAAACCCCAGGAGGGTTTGCTACGAGCAGTACTTC
CASSPNPRRVCYEQYF
>.|TRBV18|TRBJ1-4|.
TGTGCCAGCTCACCATCGGGGGCCACAGAAAAACTGTTTTTT
CASSPSGATEKLFF
>few|TRBV5-1|TRBJ1-2|TRBD1
TGCGCCAGCAGCTTGTCACAGGGGAGCTATGGCTGCACCTTC
CASSLSQGSYGCTF
>many|TRBV7-3|TRBJ2-6|TRBD1
TGTGCCAGCAGCTACTACAGGGGCTCTGGGGCCAACGTCCTGACTTTC
CASSYYRGSGANVLTF
>many|TRBV30|TRBJ2-7|.
TGTGCCTGGAGTGCACGTCCTAAACCCTACGAGCAGTACTTC
CAWSARPKPYEQYF
>.|TRBV5-1|TRBJ2-1|.
TGCGCCAGCAGCTTGCTTTCTCCAAATGAGCAGTTCTTC
CASSLLSPNEQFF
>few|TRBV6-1|TRBJ1-1|.
TGTGCCAGCAGTGCAGGGGTTGCTGAAGCTTTCTTT
CASSAGVAEAFF
>few|TRBV14|TRBJ2-4|.
TGTGCCAGCAGCCACGCCGTTCAGTACTTC
CASSHAVQYF
>.|TRBV30|TRBJ1-1|TRBD1
TGTGCCTGGAGGACACAGGGGGCGAAGAACACTGAAGCTTTCTTT
CAWRTQGAKNTEAFF
>few|TRBV9|TRBJ1-2|.
TGTGCCAGCAGCGTAGGGTCTAACTATGGCTACACCTTC
CASSVGSNYGYTF
>.|TRBV6-5|TRBJ1-4|.
TGTGCCAGCAGTTTCGGACAGACTAATGAAAAACTGTTTTTT
CASSFGQTNEKLFF
>.|TRBV7-9|TRBJ1-2|TRBD1
TGTGCCAGCAGCCTTATCACAGGGGGCGAGGGCTACACCTTC
CASSLITGGEGYTF
>few|TRBV2|TRBJ1-6|TRBD1
TGTGCCAGCAGTGGGACAGGGTTTAATTCACCCCTCCACTTT
CASSGTGFNSPLHF
>many|TRBV7-9|TRBJ2-5|TRBD2
TGTGCCAGCAGCCCGCGCGGTAGCGGGACAAGAGAGACCCAGTACTTC
CASSPRGSGTRETQYF
>.|TRBV11-1|TRBJ2-1|.
TGTGCCAGCAGCCAATGGTCTAGGCATCCTGAGCAGTTCTTC
CASSQWSRHPEQFF
>many|TRBV29-1|TRBJ2-1|TRBD2
TGCAGCGCCTACAGGACTAGCAAAAATGAGCAGTTCTTC
CSAYRTSKNEQFF
>few|TRBV20-1|TRBJ2-2|TRBD1
TGCAGTGCTGGGGACAGGGGAGAGGACACCGGGGAGCTGTTTTTT
CSAGDRGEDTGELFF
>.|TRBV5-1|TRBJ2-2|TRBD1
TGCGCCAGCAGGGGACAGGGAGGCACCGGGGAGCTGTTTTTT
CASRGQGGTGELFF
>.|TRBV20-1|TRBJ1-1|.
TGCAGTGCTAAGGGGGTAGGCACTGAAGCTTTCTTT
CSAKGVGTEAFF
>.|TRBV7-2|TRBJ2-5|.
TGTGCCAGCAGCGAAGCCGCTTGGATTAGCCCAGAGACCCAGTACTTC
CASSEAAWISPETQYF
>many|TRBV29-1|TRBJ2-3|TRBD2
TGCAGCGTTCCCAGCGGGGCAAGCACAGATACGCAGTATTTT
CSVPSGASTDTQYF
>.|TRBV12-3/TRBV12-4|TRBJ2-2|TRBD2
TGTGCCAGCAGTTTTAATGGCGGGGGGGTTGTCGGGGAGCTGTTTTTT
CASSFNGGGVVGELFF
>many|TRBV21-1|TRBJ1-2|.
TGTGCCAGCAGCCTCCCTAGGGGGCGCGGGGTTAAGGGCTACACCTTC
CASSLPRGRGVKGYTF
>many|TRBV9|TRBJ2-7|.
TGTGCCAGCAGCGTTCAGGGCCAAACCAACGAGCAGTACTTC
CASSVQGQTNEQYF